Following are 27 T cell receptor beta chains from one sample sequenced in a study of cytomegalovirus exposure and HLA in healthy donors. 60 Vbeta and 13 Jbeta primers were used in PCR. Method: immunoSEQ multiplex PCR; TCRdb's copy keeps in-frame clones and lacks some. The sample holds about 200,000 clones, approximately 70% seen once. Sequenced material: PBMCs. The receptors here all came from a man aged 40-55 years in good health and CMV-seropositive.

As to this clone: Other DNA variants within this sample encode the same CDR3. This chain links TRBV15 with TRBJ1-2, with D possibly TRBD1 on 5 matching bases. Germline CDR1 LNHNV, CDR2 YYDKDF (reference sequence). This CDR3 is 13 amino acids long. V shed 3 bases and J shed 2 bases, with 7 bases lying between them. CDR3 DNA: TGTGCCACCAGCAGGGCAGGGAACTATGGCTACACCTTC. It codes for CATSRAGNYGYTF.

The chain uses TRBV2 and TRBJ1-4; D not certain. Trimming removed 6 bases from V and 4 bases from J, with 6 bases in between. Per germline, CDR1 SNHLY and CDR2 FYNNEI. This CDR3 is built from 12 residues. CDR3 sequence (DNA): TGTGCCAGCAGGCAGGATAATGAAAAACTGTTTTTT. Translating it yields CASRQDNEKLFF.

The rearrangement joins TRBV5-1 to TRBJ2-5, with 11 bases identical to TRBD1. V was clipped by 4 bases and J by 1 base; unmatched bases: 6. Germline CDR1 SGHRS, CDR2 YFSETQ. The CDR3 has 16 amino acids. CDR3 protein: CASSLTGTGGQETQYF. The CDR3 DNA sequence: TGCGCCAGCAGCCTTACCGGGACAGGGGGCCAAGAGACCCAGTACTTC.

This clone was detected a few times. The gene calls are TRBV4-1 and TRBJ2-1, with TRBD2 as a possible D gene (5 bases). The V end was cut by 5 bases, the J end by 7 bases, with 24 bases between. Germline values: CDR1 MGHRA, CDR2 YSYEKL. The CDR3 consists of 17 residues. The CDR3, as DNA: TGCGCCAGCAGCTCCAGCGGATCGCTAGCAATGGGGAATGAGCAGTTCTTC. Protein: CASSSSGSLAMGNEQFF.

The CDR3 is CASVQGGNQPQHF. The CDR3 DNA is TGTGCCAGTGTACAGGGGGGTAATCAGCCCCAGCATTTT. The chain carries TRBV28 and TRBJ1-5, with TRBD1 matching over 8 bases. CDR1 MDHEN and CDR2 SYDVKM come from the germline V gene. CDR3 length: 13 residues. With 9 bases clipped from V and 4 bases from J, the junction kept 5 bases outside the gene matches.

J is TRBJ2-1 and V is TRBV11-3; maybe TRBD1 (5 bases). Trimming cost V 1 base and J 5 bases, with 6 bases left between them. The CDR3 consists of 13 residues. Germline CDR1 reads SGHNT; CDR2 reads YENEEA. The chain's CDR3 is CASSLAQDNEQFF. The CDR3 nucleotides read TGTGCCAGCAGCTTAGCACAGGACAATGAGCAGTTCTTC.

V is TRBV7-9 and J is TRBJ2-3; 10 nucleotides line up with TRBD2. Germline lookup yields CDR1 SEHNR and CDR2 FQNEAQ (reference sequence). This CDR3 is 15 amino acids long. Losses at the gene ends were 5 bases for V and 4 bases for J; bases not matched to a gene: 6. The CDR3 protein is CASSVGGLAADTQYF. CDR3 sequence (DNA): TGTGCCAGCAGCGTAGGAGGACTAGCGGCAGATACGCAGTATTTT.

The chain links TRBV28 to TRBJ1-6; 11 bases align to TRBD1. With V trimmed by 11 bases and J by 10 bases, 7 bases remained unmatched. The germline V gene encodes CDR1 MDHEN and CDR2 SYDVKM. The CDR3 length is 13 residues. The CDR3 DNA reads as TGTGCCTCCGGACAGGGGGCTAGATCACCCCTCCACTTT. Translation gives CASGQGARSPLHF.

J is TRBJ2-3 and V is TRBV5-4; tentatively, D is TRBD2 (6 bases). Germline-derived CDR1 and CDR2 are SGHNT and YYREEE (reference sequence). The CDR3 is 18 amino acids. V dropped 4 bases and J dropped 3 bases, with 24 bases sitting between them. The CDR3 loop is CASSPSTTRTLSTDTQYF. CDR3 DNA sequence: TGTGCCAGCAGCCCAAGCACGACTAGGACCTTGTCTACAGATACGCAGTATTTT.

The V and J genes are TRBV5-8 and TRBJ2-5; 8 bases agree with TRBD1. The ends lost 4 bases at V and 5 bases at J; junction bases unmatched: 4. The CDR3 sequence is 13 residues long. The germline CDR1 and CDR2 sequences are SGHTS and YDEGEE. CDR3 sequence reads: CASSVDRDETQYF. The DNA for the CDR3 is TGTGCCAGCAGCGTGGACAGGGACGAGACCCAGTACTTC.

The chain couples TRBV6-5 to TRBJ1-1; D is possibly TRBD1 (6 bases). Germline loops: CDR1 MNHEY, CDR2 SVGAGI. V was clipped by 6 bases and J by 1 base, with 15 bases between them. CDR3 length: 15 residues. The CDR3 DNA follows: TGTGCCAGCAGCCTTTTCGGGACATCGAACACTGAAGCTTTCTTT. This translates into CASSLFGTSNTEAFF.

The J gene is TRBJ2-1, the V gene TRBV7-2; TRBD1 agrees at 8 bases. Germline CDR1 and CDR2: SGHTA and FQGNSA. The V gene end was trimmed by 5 bases and the J gene end by 12 bases; junction bases not matched to a gene: 6. The CDR3 runs to 12 residues. In DNA form, the CDR3 reads TGTGCCAGCAGCAACTCCGGGACAGGGCAGTTCTTC. As protein: CASSNSGTGQFF.

CDR3 coding DNA: TGTGCCAGCTCACTATGGACTAGCGGGAGGGACGGAGAGACCCAGTACTTC. This codes for CASSLWTSGRDGETQYF. The chain employs TRBV18 and TRBJ2-5, with 15 bases matching TRBD2. Germline V gene data show CDR1 as KGHSH and CDR2 as LQKENI. CDR3 length: 17 amino acids. With V trimmed by 4 bases and J by 4 bases, 7 bases remained unmatched. Full variable domain (missing parts from reference TRBV18 and TRBJ2-5): NAGVMQNPRHLVRRRGQEARLRCSPMKGHSHVYWYRQLPEEGLKFMVYLQKENIIDESGMPKERFSAEFPKEGPSILRIQQVVRGDSAAYFCASSLWTSGRDGETQYFGPGTRLLVL.

This clone was counted a single time. This chain uses TRBV5-1 with TRBJ2-5, with 8 bases that match TRBD1. CDR1 is SGHRS and CDR2 is YFSETQ in the germline V gene. V gave up 4 bases and J gave up 5 bases; unmatched junction bases: 13. This CDR3 spans 16 amino acids. The CDR3 sequence is CASSGKDQGAWETQYF. CDR3 coding DNA: TGCGCCAGCAGCGGGAAAGATCAGGGGGCTTGGGAGACCCAGTACTTC.

This chain connects TRBV7-9 to TRBJ2-7; 10 bases line up with TRBD1. The ends lost 5 bases at V and 2 bases at J; junction bases unmatched: 6. The V gene's germline CDR1 is SEHNR and CDR2 FQNEAQ (reference sequence). The CDR3 totals 15 residues. CDR3 coding DNA: TGTGCCAGCAGCCCCCGGACAGGGGGTACCTACGAGCAGTACTTC. Translated: CASSPRTGGTYEQYF.

V usage is TRBV11-3 and J usage is TRBJ2-1, with TRBD2 matching 8 bases. The CDR3 sequence is 16 residues long. V shed 1 base, J shed 1 base, and the junction held 3 bases outside the gene matches. Germline lookup yields CDR1 SGHNT and CDR2 YENEEA. CDR3 sequence (DNA): TGTGCCAGCAGCTTAGGTAGCGGGGATTCCTACAATGAGCAGTTCTTC. Amino acid sequence: CASSLGSGDSYNEQFF.

In this sample, this clone turned up once. The V and J genes are TRBV14 and TRBJ1-3; TRBD1 matches at 8 bases. V shed 4 bases and J 0 bases; nucleotides not matched to a gene: 8. Germline lookup yields CDR1 SGHDN and CDR2 FVKESK. The CDR3 contains 17 residues. The CDR3 spells CASSPRTGRNSGNTIYF. The CDR3 region has the DNA TGTGCCAGCAGCCCCCGGACAGGGCGAAACTCTGGAAACACCATATATTTT. Together with reference TRBV14 and TRBJ1-3, the CDR3 gives the full variable domain: EAGVTQFPSHSVIEKGQTVTLRCDPISGHDNLYWYRRVMGKEIKFLLHFVKESKQDESGMPNNRFLAERTGGTYSTLKVQPAELEDSGVYFCASSPRTGRNSGNTIYFGEGSWLTVV.

This clone came up once. The chain links TRBV19 to TRBJ1-4, with D unresolved. The ends were cut back, 6 bases at V and 0 bases at J, with 11 bases in the middle. This CDR3 has 15 amino acids. Germline V gene lookup returns CDR1 LNHDA and CDR2 SQIVND (reference sequence). The CDR3: CASSTRRATNEKLFF. The DNA of the CDR3 is TGTGCCAGTAGCACTAGACGGGCAACTAATGAAAAACTGTTTTTT.

The V and J genes are TRBV5-1 and TRBJ1-3; no definite D call. CDR1 and CDR2 (germline): SGHRS, YFSETQ. CDR3 size: 14 residues. The ends were cut back, 4 bases at V and 0 bases at J, with 8 bases in the middle. CDR3 sequence: CASSPVNSGNTIYF. Here the CDR3 DNA reads TGCGCCAGCAGCCCAGTCAACTCTGGAAACACCATATATTTT.

The chain combines TRBV4-3 with TRBJ1-2; D not certain. The CDR3 runs to 15 residues. Germline CDR1 and CDR2: LGHNA and YSLEER. The V gene lost 1 base and the J gene lost 0 bases, with 9 bases spanning the gap. The CDR3: CASSQGLAANYGYTF. CDR3 in DNA: TGCGCCAGCAGCCAAGGGTTGGCAGCTAACTATGGCTACACCTTC.

This CDR3 reads CAISGPGWPTEAFF. CDR3 sequence (DNA): TGTGCCATCAGTGGGCCAGGGTGGCCCACTGAAGCTTTCTTT. This sequence joins TRBV10-3 and TRBJ1-1; possible D gene TRBD1, 5 bases. The ends were cut back, 4 bases at V and 4 bases at J, with 13 bases in the middle. Looked up from germline, CDR1 is ENHRY and CDR2 is SYGVKD. The CDR3 consists of 14 residues.

The J gene is TRBJ2-2, the V gene TRBV5-6; no firm D call. The CDR3 is made up of 14 amino acids. V lost 0 bases, J lost 3 bases, and 6 bases lay in between. Germline loops: CDR1 SGHDT, CDR2 YYEEEE. CDR3 region: CASSLDPYTGELFF. In nucleotides, the CDR3 is TGTGCCAGCAGCTTGGATCCATACACCGGGGAGCTGTTTTTT.

The rearrangement links TRBV6-5 to TRBJ1-1; D is uncertain. The CDR3 extends over 14 amino acids. Germline V gives CDR1 MNHEY, CDR2 SVGAGI. V was shortened by 5 bases and J by 4 bases, with 14 bases between the two germline ends. For the CDR3, the DNA is TGTGCCAGCAGTAAGGACGGGGTCGGCACTGAAGCTTTCTTT. Protein sequence: CASSKDGVGTEAFF.

The chain recombines TRBV5-1 with TRBJ1-2; 10 bases line up with TRBD1. Per germline, CDR1 SGHRS and CDR2 YFSETQ. V shed 3 bases and J 1 base; nucleotides not matched to a gene: 6. This CDR3 has 16 amino acids. CDR3: CASSSDRGEVNYGYTF. The DNA of the CDR3 is TGCGCCAGCAGCTCGGACAGGGGGGAAGTTAACTATGGCTACACCTTC.

The chain carries TRBV6-5 and TRBJ1-2; TRBD1 aligns across 10 bases. Germline-derived CDR1 and CDR2 are MNHEY and SVGAGI. V dropped 4 bases and J dropped 3; count of bases not matched to a gene: 5. The CDR3 runs 15 residues. The CDR3 region is CASSFRDRGDYGYTF. CDR3 coding DNA: TGTGCCAGCAGTTTCCGGGACAGGGGTGACTATGGCTACACCTTC.

The chain couples TRBV7-9 to TRBJ2-1; TRBD1 agrees at 8 bases. The J segment lost 8 bases and the V segment lost 5 bases, leaving 11 bases of the junction unmatched. The CDR3 length is 15 residues. The germline V gene has CDR1 SEHNR and CDR2 FQNEAQ (reference sequence). CDR3 sequence reads: CASSLRTGSDYEQFF. As DNA, the CDR3 is TGTGCCAGCAGCCTCAGGACAGGGTCGGATTATGAGCAGTTCTTC.

The table lists this clone with a few counts. The chain employs TRBV2 and TRBJ2-5; tentative D call: TRBD2 (6 bases). V gave up 6 bases and J gave up 4 bases, with 18 bases separating them. Germline V gives CDR1 SNHLY, CDR2 FYNNEI. This CDR3 is 15 amino acids long. The CDR3 DNA reads TGTGCCAGCAGGACCGTCGGAGGGGTCGCAGAGACCCAGTACTTC. It specifies CASRTVGGVAETQYF.